Below are 26 T cell receptor beta chains sequenced from a single sample in a study of blood T cell repertoires in COVID-19. Generated by immunoSEQ multiplex PCR, the TCRdb table keeps only in-frame clones and is missing some. This sample has some 200,000 clones, with more than 80% found just once. The sample comprised peripheral blood. The receptors derive from a woman aged 25 to 45 with COVID-19, enrolled during active disease.

This clone appeared a few times. The chain is built from TRBV7-9 and TRBJ1-4; D may be TRBD1 (5 bases). The V end was cut by 6 bases, the J end by 0 bases, with 14 bases between. Germline-derived CDR1 and CDR2 are SEHNR and FQNEAQ (reference sequence). The CDR3 sequence is 16 residues long. The CDR3 nucleotides read TGTGCCAGCAGTTCCCGCAGGGCAGCAACTAATGAAAAACTGTTTTTT. This sequence encodes CASSSRRAATNEKLFF.

The V gene is TRBV7-6, the J gene TRBJ2-7, with 10 bases lining up with TRBD2. V shed 1 base and J 0 bases; nucleotides not matched to a gene: 9. This CDR3 comprises 18 residues. CDR1 is SGHVS and CDR2 is FNYEAQ in the germline V gene. CDR3 in amino acids: CASSLGISGGSSSYEQYF. The CDR3 bases are TGTGCCAGCAGCTTAGGGATTAGCGGGGGGTCAAGCTCCTACGAGCAGTACTTC.

The chain is built from TRBV28 and TRBJ2-1; TRBD2 agrees at 12 bases. The CDR3 loop spans 15 amino acids. V lost 3 bases to trimming and J lost 7 bases; unmatched junction nucleotides: 4. From germline, CDR1 is MDHEN and CDR2 SYDVKM. CDR3 region: CASSFLAGGRNEQFF. The CDR3 DNA sequence: TGTGCCAGCAGTTTTCTAGCGGGGGGGCGAAATGAGCAGTTCTTC.

The V and J genes are TRBV2 and TRBJ2-3, with TRBD2 matching over 9 bases. This CDR3 is built from 15 residues. With V trimmed by 4 bases and J by 2 bases, 4 bases remained unmatched. Germline CDR1 SNHLY, CDR2 FYNNEI. CDR3 loop: CASSVLAGDTDTQYF. CDR3 DNA sequence: TGTGCCAGCAGTGTATTAGCGGGAGACACAGATACGCAGTATTTT.

V is TRBV29-1 and J is TRBJ2-1; perhaps TRBD1 as D (6 bases). CDR3 length equals 12 residues. Trimming shortened V by 7 bases and J by 4 bases, and 11 bases separated the two germline ends. Germline values: CDR1 SQVTM, CDR2 ANQGSEA. The DNA of the CDR3 is TGCAGCGGCCAGGGGCAGTACAATGAGCAGTTCTTC. Its translation is CSGQGQYNEQFF.

The gene calls are TRBV5-4 and TRBJ1-1; 8 bases fit TRBD1. J gave up 10 bases and V 2 bases, and 4 bases lay outside the gene matches. The CDR3 runs to 12 residues. The germline CDR1 and CDR2 sequences are SGHNT and YYREEE (reference sequence). CDR3 residues: CASSFQGAGAFF. The CDR3 bases are TGTGCCAGCAGCTTCCAGGGGGCTGGAGCTTTCTTT.

The rearrangement uses TRBV27 and TRBJ2-7; TRBD1 aligns across 9 bases. Trimming at V came to 4 bases and at J to 5 bases, leaving 3 bases not matched to a gene. In germline, CDR1 is MNHEY, CDR2 SMNVEV (reference sequence). This CDR3 is 13 amino acids long. The CDR3 reads CASSWGQGNEQYF. The CDR3 DNA reads TGTGCCAGCAGTTGGGGACAGGGTAACGAGCAGTACTTC.

V usage is TRBV11-3 and J usage is TRBJ2-1; tentative D call: TRBD2 (5 bases). This CDR3 has 12 residues. Per germline, CDR1 SGHNT and CDR2 YENEEA. The V end lost 3 bases, the J end lost 5 bases, and 5 bases lay between the germline ends. DNA for the CDR3: TGTGCCAGCAGCTTGACTAACAATGAGCAGTTCTTC. It translates to CASSLTNNEQFF. The full variable domain, rest sourced from reference TRBV11-3 and TRBJ2-1, is EAGVVQSPRYKIIEKKQPVAFWCNPISGHNTLYWYLQNLGQGPELLIRYENEEAVDDSQLPKDRFSAERLKGVDSTLKIQPAELGDSAVYLCASSLTNNEQFFGPGTRLTVL.

V gene TRBV20-1 combines with J gene TRBJ2-7; D unresolved. Per the germline V gene, CDR1 is DFQATT and CDR2 is SNEGSKA (reference sequence). This CDR3 is built from 11 residues. V dropped 2 bases and J dropped 3 bases, with 5 bases sitting between them. Written as DNA, the CDR3 is TGCAGTGCTAGACAGATCTACGAGCAGTACTTC. It yields the protein CSARQIYEQYF.

V and J are TRBV18 and TRBJ1-1, with 8 bases aligning to TRBD1. J gave up 2 bases and V 3 bases, and 8 bases lay outside the gene matches. The CDR3 is made up of 16 amino acids. Germline V gene sequence: CDR1 KGHSH, CDR2 LQKENI. This CDR3 reads CASSPRAGGANTEAFF. In DNA form, the CDR3 reads TGTGCCAGCTCACCCCGGGCAGGGGGCGCAAACACTGAAGCTTTCTTT.

V gene TRBV28 combines with J gene TRBJ2-1; 11 nucleotides align to TRBD1. CDR1 and CDR2 from the germline V gene are MDHEN and SYDVKM. The CDR3 has 11 amino acids. Trimming at V came to 7 bases and at J to 15 bases, leaving 5 bases not matched to a gene. The CDR3 spells CASTSGTGGFF. The CDR3 bases are TGTGCCAGCACTTCCGGGACAGGGGGGTTCTTC.

The V and J genes are TRBV12-3 or TRBV12-4 and TRBJ2-5; D gene uncertain. The germline V and J ends were trimmed by 2 bases and 1 base, with 5 bases remaining between them. The CDR3 sequence is 13 residues long. This CDR3 is CASSLLVQETQYF. DNA of the CDR3: TGTGCCAGCAGTTTACTCGTCCAAGAGACCCAGTACTTC.

This chain links TRBV7-2 with TRBJ2-7, with 12 bases identical to TRBD1. Germline V gene sequence: CDR1 SGHTA, CDR2 FQGNSA. The CDR3 runs 16 residues. Trimming removed 1 base from V and 6 bases from J; junction bases left unmatched: 7. The CDR3 sequence is CASSLVVGQGASEQYF. CDR3 DNA sequence: TGTGCCAGCAGCTTAGTAGTGGGACAGGGGGCGAGCGAGCAGTACTTC.

The CDR3 protein is CASSVGGQETQYF. The CDR3 nucleotides are TGTGCCAGCAGTGTGGGAGGGCAAGAGACCCAGTACTTC. The V and J genes are TRBV25-1 and TRBJ2-5, with 7 positions matching TRBD2. The CDR3 contains 13 residues. From germline, CDR1 is MGHDK and CDR2 SYGVNS. Losses at the gene ends were 4 bases for V and 2 bases for J; bases not matched to a gene: 1.

V and J are TRBV3-1 (or the pseudogene TRBV3-2) and TRBJ2-7; 10 positions match TRBD2. With V trimmed by 0 bases and J by 4 bases, 6 bases remained unmatched. Germline CDR1 LGHDT, CDR2 YNNKEL (reference sequence). This CDR3 comprises 16 residues. The CDR3 region has the DNA TGTGCCAGCAGCCAAGATCAGGGACTAGCGCTGTACGAGCAGTACTTC. It encodes CASSQDQGLALYEQYF.

J is TRBJ1-2 and V is TRBV7-9; D is perhaps TRBD1 (6 bases). The germline V gene encodes CDR1 SEHNR and CDR2 FQNEAQ (reference sequence). This CDR3 has 15 residues. Trimming removed 8 bases from V and 8 bases from J, with 24 bases in between. This CDR3 reads CASGSRVGGARGYTF. CDR3 nucleotide sequence: TGTGCCAGCGGATCCCGCGTCGGGGGGGCGAGAGGCTACACCTTC.

The rearrangement uses TRBV6-1 and TRBJ2-1; tentatively, D is TRBD1 (6 bases). CDR1 and CDR2 (germline): MNHNS, SASEGT. V dropped 4 bases and J dropped 6 bases, with 22 bases sitting between them. CDR3 size: 17 residues. CDR3 sequence: CASSVQSGTRAGNEQFF. For the CDR3, the DNA is TGTGCCAGCAGTGTACAATCCGGGACACGGGCGGGCAATGAGCAGTTCTTC.

This clone showed up just a few times. The chain joins TRBV20-1 to TRBJ1-1; D gene ambiguous. The CDR3 runs 11 residues. Germline V lookup: CDR1 DFQATT, CDR2 SNEGSKA (reference sequence). Trimming took 3 bases from V and 4 from J, leaving 6 bases between them. The CDR3 DNA follows: TGCAGTGCTAGGCGTAGCACTGAAGCTTTCTTT. Amino acids: CSARRSTEAFF.

This clone was counted a few times. The V call is TRBV3-1 (or the pseudogene TRBV3-2), the J call TRBJ1-1; D unresolved. V lost 7 bases to trimming and J lost 6 bases, with 9 bases between them. The CDR3 totals 11 residues. Germline-derived CDR1 and CDR2 are LGHDT and YNNKEL (reference sequence). In nucleotides, the CDR3 is TGTGCCAGCATCGGAGGAGCTGAAGCTTTCTTT. The encoded protein is CASIGGAEAFF.

This clone showed up just a few times. J is TRBJ1-1 and V is TRBV6-1; tentative D call: TRBD1 (5 bases). V lost 2 bases and J lost 5, with 18 bases in between. Germline V gene sequence: CDR1 MNHNS, CDR2 SASEGT. This CDR3 has 16 residues. The CDR3, as DNA: TGTGCCAGCAGTGAATTCGGAGGGGCGCAGGGAACTGAAGCTTTCTTT. Its protein product is CASSEFGGAQGTEAFF.

The gene calls are TRBV19 and TRBJ2-1; the D gene is possibly TRBD2 (6 bases). V dropped 0 bases and J dropped 8 bases, with 14 bases sitting between them. The germline V gene encodes CDR1 LNHDA and CDR2 SQIVND (reference sequence). This CDR3 is 15 amino acids long. CDR3 loop: CASSIDFRETDEQFF. The CDR3, as DNA: TGTGCCAGTAGTATAGATTTCCGGGAGACGGATGAGCAGTTCTTC.

This chain connects TRBV28 to TRBJ2-2; 10 bases are shared with TRBD1. Looked up from germline, CDR1 is MDHEN and CDR2 is SYDVKM. The V segment lost 6 bases and the J segment 15 bases; nucleotides outside the gene matches: 16. This CDR3 spans 15 amino acids. CDR3 sequence: CASSRVDRGRNNLFF. In DNA, the CDR3 is TGTGCCAGCAGCCGAGTCGACAGGGGGCGCAACAACTTGTTTTTT.

V gene TRBV6-6 combines with J gene TRBJ2-2; 8 bases map to TRBD2. Trimming at V came to 2 bases and at J to 7 bases, leaving 6 bases not matched to a gene. The germline CDR1 and CDR2 sequences are MNHNY and SVGAGI (reference sequence). This CDR3 region has 15 residues. CDR3 loop: CASSYTGGAIGELFF. CDR3 sequence (DNA): TGTGCCAGCAGTTACACCGGGGGGGCGATCGGGGAGCTGTTTTTT.

CDR3: CATSDPWLAANETQYF. The CDR3 DNA reads TGTGCCACCAGTGATCCATGGCTAGCGGCAAATGAGACCCAGTACTTC. The chain links TRBV24-1 to TRBJ2-5; 7 nucleotides line up with TRBD2. The CDR3 loop spans 16 amino acids. Germline CDR1 is KGHDR and CDR2 is SFDVKD. With 3 bases clipped from V and 5 bases from J, the junction kept 11 bases outside the gene matches.

This clone has a count of ten or more. The chain uses TRBV7-2 and TRBJ2-7, with unresolved D. The CDR3 extends over 16 amino acids. Trimming stripped 5 bases from V and 6 bases from J, with 23 bases between. The germline CDR1 and CDR2 sequences are SGHTA and FQGNSA. CDR3 sequence (DNA): TGTGCCAGCAGCCGGCGACCCCGGGTAACTTTAGGCGAGCAGTACTTC. Translating gives CASSRRPRVTLGEQYF.

This chain connects TRBV5-6 to TRBJ2-7, with TRBD2 matching over 8 bases. Trimming cost V 1 base and J 3 bases; bases outside gene matches: 0. In germline, CDR1 is SGHDT, CDR2 YYEEEE. The CDR3 runs 13 residues. CDR3 in amino acids: CASSLTSGYEQYF. The CDR3 nucleotides read TGTGCCAGCAGCTTGACTAGCGGCTACGAGCAGTACTTC. Combining the CDR3 with reference TRBV5-6 and TRBJ2-7 gives the whole variable domain DAGVTQSPTHLIKTRGQQVTLRCSPKSGHDTVSWYQQALGQGPQFIFQYYEEEERQRGNFPDRFSGHQFPNYSSELNVNALLLGDSALYLCASSLTSGYEQYFGPGTRLTVT.